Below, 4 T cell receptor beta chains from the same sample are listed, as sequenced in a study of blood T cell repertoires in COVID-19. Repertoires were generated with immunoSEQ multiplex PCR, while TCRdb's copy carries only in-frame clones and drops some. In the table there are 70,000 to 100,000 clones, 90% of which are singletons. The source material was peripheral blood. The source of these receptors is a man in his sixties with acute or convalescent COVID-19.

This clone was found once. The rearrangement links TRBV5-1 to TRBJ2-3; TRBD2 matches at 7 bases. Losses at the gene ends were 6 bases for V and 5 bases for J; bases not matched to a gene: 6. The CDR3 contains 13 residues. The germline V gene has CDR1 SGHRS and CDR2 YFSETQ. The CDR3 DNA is TGCGCCAGCACCTCGGGGGAGGGAGATACGCAGTATTTT. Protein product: CASTSGEGDTQYF. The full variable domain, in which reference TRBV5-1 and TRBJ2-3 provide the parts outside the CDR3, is KAGVTQTPRYLIKTRGQQVTLSCSPISGHRSVSWYQQTPGQGLQFLFEYFSETQRNKGNFPGRFSGRQFSNSRSEMNVSTLELGDSALYLCASTSGEGDTQYFGPGTRLTVL.

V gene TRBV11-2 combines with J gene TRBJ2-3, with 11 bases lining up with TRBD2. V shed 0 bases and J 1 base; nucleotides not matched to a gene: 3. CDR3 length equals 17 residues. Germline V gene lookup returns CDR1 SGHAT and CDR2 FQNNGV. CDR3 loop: CASSLELAGVRTDTQYF. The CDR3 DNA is TGTGCCAGCAGCTTAGAACTAGCGGGAGTTCGCACAGATACGCAGTATTTT.

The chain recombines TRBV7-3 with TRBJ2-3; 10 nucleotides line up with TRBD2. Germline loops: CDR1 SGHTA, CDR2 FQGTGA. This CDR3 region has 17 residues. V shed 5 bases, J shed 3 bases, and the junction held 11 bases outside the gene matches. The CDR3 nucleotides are TGTGCCAGCAGCCTTGAACTAGCGGGATCGGGAACAGATACGCAGTATTTT. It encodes CASSLELAGSGTDTQYF.

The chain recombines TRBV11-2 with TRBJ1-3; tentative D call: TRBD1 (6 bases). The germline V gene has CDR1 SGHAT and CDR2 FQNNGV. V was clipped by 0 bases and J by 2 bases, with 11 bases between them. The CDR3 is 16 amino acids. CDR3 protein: CASSLEPHRAGNTIYF. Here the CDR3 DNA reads TGTGCCAGCAGCTTAGAACCCCACAGGGCTGGAAACACCATATATTTT.